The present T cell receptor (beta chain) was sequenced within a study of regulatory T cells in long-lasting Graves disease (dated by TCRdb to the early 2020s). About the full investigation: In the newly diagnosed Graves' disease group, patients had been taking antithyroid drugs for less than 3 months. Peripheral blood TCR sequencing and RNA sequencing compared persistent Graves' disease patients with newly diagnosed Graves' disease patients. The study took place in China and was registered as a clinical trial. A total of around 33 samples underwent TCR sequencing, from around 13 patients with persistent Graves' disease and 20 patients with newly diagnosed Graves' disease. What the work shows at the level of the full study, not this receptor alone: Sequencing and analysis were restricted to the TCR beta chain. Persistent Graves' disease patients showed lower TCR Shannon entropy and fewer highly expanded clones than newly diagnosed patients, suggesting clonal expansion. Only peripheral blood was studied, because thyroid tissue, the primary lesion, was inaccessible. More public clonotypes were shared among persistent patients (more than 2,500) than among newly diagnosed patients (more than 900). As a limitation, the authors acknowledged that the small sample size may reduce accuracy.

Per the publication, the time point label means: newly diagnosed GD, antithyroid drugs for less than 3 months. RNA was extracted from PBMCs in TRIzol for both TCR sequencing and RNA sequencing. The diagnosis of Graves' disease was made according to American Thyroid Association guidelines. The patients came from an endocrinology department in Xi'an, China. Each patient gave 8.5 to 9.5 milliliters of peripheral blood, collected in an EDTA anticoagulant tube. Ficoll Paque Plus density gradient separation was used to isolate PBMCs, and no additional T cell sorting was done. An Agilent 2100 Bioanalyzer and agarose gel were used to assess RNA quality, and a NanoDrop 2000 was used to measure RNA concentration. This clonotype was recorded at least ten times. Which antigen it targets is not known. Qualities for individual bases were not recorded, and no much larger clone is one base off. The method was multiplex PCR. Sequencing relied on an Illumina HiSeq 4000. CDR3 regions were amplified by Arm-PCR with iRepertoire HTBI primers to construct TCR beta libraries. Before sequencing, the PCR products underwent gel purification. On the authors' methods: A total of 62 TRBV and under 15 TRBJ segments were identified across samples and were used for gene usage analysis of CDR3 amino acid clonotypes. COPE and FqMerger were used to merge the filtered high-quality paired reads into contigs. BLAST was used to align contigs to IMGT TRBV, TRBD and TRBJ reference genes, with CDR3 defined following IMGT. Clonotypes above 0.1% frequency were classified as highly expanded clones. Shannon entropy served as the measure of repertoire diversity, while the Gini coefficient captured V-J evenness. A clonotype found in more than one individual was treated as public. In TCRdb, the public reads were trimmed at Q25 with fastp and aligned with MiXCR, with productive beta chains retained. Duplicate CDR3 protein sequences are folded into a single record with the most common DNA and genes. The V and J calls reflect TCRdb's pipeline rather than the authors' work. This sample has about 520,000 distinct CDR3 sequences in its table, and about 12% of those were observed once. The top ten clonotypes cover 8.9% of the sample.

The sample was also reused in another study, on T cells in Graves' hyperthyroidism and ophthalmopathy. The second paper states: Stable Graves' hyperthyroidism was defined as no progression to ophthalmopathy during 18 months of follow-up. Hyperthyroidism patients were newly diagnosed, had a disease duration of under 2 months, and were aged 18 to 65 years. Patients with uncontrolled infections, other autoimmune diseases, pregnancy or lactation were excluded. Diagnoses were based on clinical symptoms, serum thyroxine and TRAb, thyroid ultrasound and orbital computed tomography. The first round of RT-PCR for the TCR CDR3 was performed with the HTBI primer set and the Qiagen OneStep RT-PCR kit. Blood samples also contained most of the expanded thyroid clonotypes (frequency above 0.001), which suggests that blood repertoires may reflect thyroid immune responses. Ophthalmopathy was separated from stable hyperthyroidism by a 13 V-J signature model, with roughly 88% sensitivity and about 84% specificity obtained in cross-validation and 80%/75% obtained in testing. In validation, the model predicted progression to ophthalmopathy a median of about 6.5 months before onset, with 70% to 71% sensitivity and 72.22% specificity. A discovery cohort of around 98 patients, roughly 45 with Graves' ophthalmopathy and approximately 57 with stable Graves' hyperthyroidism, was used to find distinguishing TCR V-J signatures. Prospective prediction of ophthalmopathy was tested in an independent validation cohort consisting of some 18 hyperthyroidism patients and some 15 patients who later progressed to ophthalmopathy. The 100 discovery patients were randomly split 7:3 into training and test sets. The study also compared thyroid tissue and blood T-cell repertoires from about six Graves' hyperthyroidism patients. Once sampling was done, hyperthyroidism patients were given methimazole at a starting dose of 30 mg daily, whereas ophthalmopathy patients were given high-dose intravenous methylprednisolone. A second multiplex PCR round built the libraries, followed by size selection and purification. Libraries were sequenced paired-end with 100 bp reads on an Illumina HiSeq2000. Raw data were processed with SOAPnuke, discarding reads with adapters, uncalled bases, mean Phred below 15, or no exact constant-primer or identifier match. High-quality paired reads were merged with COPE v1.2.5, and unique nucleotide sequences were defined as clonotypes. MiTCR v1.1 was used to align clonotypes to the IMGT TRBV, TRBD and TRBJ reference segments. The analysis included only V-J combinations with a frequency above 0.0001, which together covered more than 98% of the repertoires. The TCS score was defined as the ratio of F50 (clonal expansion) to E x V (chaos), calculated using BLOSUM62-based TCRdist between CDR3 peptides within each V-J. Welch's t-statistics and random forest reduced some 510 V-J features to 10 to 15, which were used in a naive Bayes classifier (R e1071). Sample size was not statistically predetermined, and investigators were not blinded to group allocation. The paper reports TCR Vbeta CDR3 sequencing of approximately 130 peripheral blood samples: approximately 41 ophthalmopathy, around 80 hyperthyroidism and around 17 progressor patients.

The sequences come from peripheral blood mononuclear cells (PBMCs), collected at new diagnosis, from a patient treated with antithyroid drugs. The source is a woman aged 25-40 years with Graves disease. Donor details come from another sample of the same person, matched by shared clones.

The sequenced DNA: TGTGCCTCCCGAGATCTGAGGAACACTGAAGCTTTCTTT. Its translation reads: CASRDLRNTEAFF. The receptor chain draws on TRBV2 and TRBJ1-1, with the D gene call left open. From a lookup of the germline V gene, CDR1 and CDR2 are SNHLY and FYNNEI. V gives up 11 bases and J gives up 1 base, and the segment between their germline ends measures 14 bases. There are 13 amino acids in the CDR3, from cysteine to phenylalanine inclusive. This entry keeps only the CDR3 DNA: 39 bases, framed from base 1.